One sample yielded the 10 T cell receptor beta chains listed below, sequenced in a study of blood T cells in healthy people across ages. The use of a sample-barcoded 5' primer and a J-beta primer mix characterized a second PCR of 7 to 11 cycles. TCRdb redid the calling of the 5' RACE reads with MiXCR, one entry per CDR3 protein. The sample includes 1.5 million to 2 million distinct CDR3 sequences, about 39% of them seen just once. Sequenced material: blood. The receptors here all came from a human donor in good health.

The rearrangement links TRBV20-1 to TRBJ2-3; 9 nucleotides align to TRBD2. The CDR3 is made up of 16 amino acids. The V and J ends lost 6 bases and 0 bases, in that order; junction bases with no gene match: 10. Germline V CDR1 and CDR2: DFQATT, SNEGSKA (reference sequence). Written as DNA, the CDR3 is TGCAGTGCCCCGGAAGCGGGGGGTTCTAGCACAGATACGCAGTATTTT. As protein: CSAPEAGGSSTDTQYF.

This clonotype occurred a few times. CDR3 in DNA: TGTGCCACCAGTGATTCCTCATTCAATGAGCAGTTCTTC. Translated, it gives CATSDSSFNEQFF. The chain is built from TRBV24-1 and TRBJ2-1, with unresolved D. Trimming stripped 2 bases from V and 6 bases from J, with 7 bases between. Per the germline V gene, CDR1 is KGHDR and CDR2 is SFDVKD. This CDR3 is built from 13 residues.

The chain links TRBV20-1 to TRBJ2-5; D is perhaps TRBD1 (6 bases). There are 13 residues in the CDR3. CDR1 and CDR2 from the germline V gene are DFQATT and SNEGSKA (reference sequence). V lost 6 bases, J lost 2 bases, and 13 bases lay in between. In nucleotides, the CDR3 is TGCAGTGCCCCTGGACAGATACAAGAGACCCAGTACTTC. Translated, it gives CSAPGQIQETQYF.

The table lists this clonotype with a few counts. The J gene is TRBJ1-1, the V gene TRBV12-3 or TRBV12-4; D not certain. The CDR3 has 12 residues. The V and J ends lost 6 bases and 7 bases respectively, with 12 bases between them. The CDR3 region is CASSPLGFEAFF. CDR3 nucleotides: TGTGCCAGCAGCCCTTTGGGGTTTGAAGCTTTCTTT.

The rearrangement uses TRBV13 and TRBJ2-1; no definite D call. Germline loops: CDR1 PRHDT, CDR2 FYEKMQ (reference sequence). CDR3 length equals 15 residues. Trimming removed 5 bases from V and 0 bases from J, with 11 bases in between. The CDR3 region has the DNA TGTGCCAGCAGCCCCCGGCCCCTCTCCTACAATGAGCAGTTCTTC. Its protein is CASSPRPLSYNEQFF.

This rearrangement joins TRBV7-2 to TRBJ2-5; 11 nucleotides agree with TRBD2. Per germline, CDR1 SGHTA and CDR2 FQGNSA. V lost 0 bases to trimming and J lost 7 bases; unmatched junction nucleotides: 10. The CDR3 consists of 17 residues. The CDR3 spells CASSLASIAGGLLTQYF. DNA of the CDR3: TGTGCCAGCAGCTTAGCGTCCATAGCGGGGGGGCTACTGACCCAGTACTTC.

The rearrangement joins TRBV5-1 to TRBJ2-1, with 9 bases that match TRBD1. The CDR3 sequence is 14 residues long. Germline CDR1 reads SGHRS; CDR2 reads YFSETQ. The V and J ends lost 4 bases and 9 bases, in that order; junction bases with no gene match: 8. The CDR3 region is CASSLGTGILEQFF. As DNA, the CDR3 is TGCGCCAGCAGCCTAGGGACAGGGATCCTTGAGCAGTTCTTC.

This chain links TRBV7-2 with TRBJ2-1, with D perhaps assigned TRBD1 or TRBD2 (5 bases each). The V and J ends lost 5 bases and 7 bases respectively, with 18 bases between them. The CDR3 runs to 15 residues. Per the germline V gene, CDR1 is SGHTA and CDR2 is FQGNSA. The chain's CDR3 is CASSPPGRTENEQFF. The CDR3 region has the DNA TGTGCCAGCAGCCCCCCGGGACGGACTGAAAATGAGCAGTTCTTC.

This rearrangement joins TRBV7-9 to TRBJ2-1, with 8 bases aligning to TRBD1. J was trimmed by 4 bases and V by 5 bases; bases with no gene match: 13. CDR1 SEHNR and CDR2 FQNEAQ come from the germline V gene (reference sequence). This CDR3 has 17 residues. This CDR3 reads CASSPGGGQGFYNEQFF. The DNA of the CDR3 is TGTGCCAGCAGCCCCGGGGGCGGACAGGGATTTTACAATGAGCAGTTCTTC.

A single count supports this clonotype. One junction end disagrees with the germline gene, perhaps due to a read error. The chain has TRBV7-2 and TRBJ2-5; 12 nucleotides match TRBD2. The CDR3 sequence is 18 residues long. Germline CDR1 reads SGHTA; CDR2 reads FQGNSA. The CDR3 loop reads CASSVALAGGQVSETQYF. DNA for the CDR3: TGTGCCAGCAGCGTAGCGCTAGCGGGGGGGCAGGTATCTGAGACCCAGTACTTC.